This T cell receptor (beta chain) stems from a study of T cell responses to AZD1222 COVID-19 vaccine. Study-wide results and caveats: Recipients of AZD1222 seropositive at baseline numbered only 6 or 7. The peak T cell response came first, and repertoires were sampled only after it.

There are 14 residues in the CDR3. CDR1 KGHSH and CDR2 LQKENI come from the germline V gene. The V gene lost 5 bases and the J gene lost 3 bases, with 11 bases spanning the gap. Method: immunoSEQ multiplex PCR; TCRdb's copy keeps in-frame clones and lacks some. Found here are 200,000 or so clones, approximately 93% of them singletons; the top ten hold around 1%. This clone came up once. Its antigen remains unidentified. The TCR sequence derives from an adult who received the AZD1222 COVID-19 vaccine. Sequences were derived from peripheral blood, sampled 28 days after the second AZD1222 dose. This chain links TRBV18 with TRBJ1-3; D might be TRBD1 (5 bases). CDR3 protein: CASSATVGGNTIYF. The CDR3, as DNA: TGTGCCAGCTCAGCGACAGTCGGTGGAAACACCATATATTTT.